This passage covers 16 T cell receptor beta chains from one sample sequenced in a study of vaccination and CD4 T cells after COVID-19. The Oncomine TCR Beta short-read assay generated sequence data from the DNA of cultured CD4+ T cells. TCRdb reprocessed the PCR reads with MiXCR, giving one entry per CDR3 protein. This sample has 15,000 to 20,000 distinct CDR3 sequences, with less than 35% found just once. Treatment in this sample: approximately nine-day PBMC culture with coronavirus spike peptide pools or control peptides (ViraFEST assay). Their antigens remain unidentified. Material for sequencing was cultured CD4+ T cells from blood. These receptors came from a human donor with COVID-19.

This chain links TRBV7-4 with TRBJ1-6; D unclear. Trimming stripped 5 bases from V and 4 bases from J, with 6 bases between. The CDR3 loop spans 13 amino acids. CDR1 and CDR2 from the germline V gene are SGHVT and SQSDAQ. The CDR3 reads CASSVQYNSPLHF. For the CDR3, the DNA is TGTGCCAGCAGCGTTCAGTATAATTCACCCCTCCACTTT.

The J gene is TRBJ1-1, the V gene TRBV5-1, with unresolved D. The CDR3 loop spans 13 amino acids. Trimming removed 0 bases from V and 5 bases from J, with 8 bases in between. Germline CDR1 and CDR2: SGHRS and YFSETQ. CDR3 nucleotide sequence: TGCGCCAGCAGCTTGGAGGGCAAGACTGAAGCTTTCTTT. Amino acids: CASSLEGKTEAFF.

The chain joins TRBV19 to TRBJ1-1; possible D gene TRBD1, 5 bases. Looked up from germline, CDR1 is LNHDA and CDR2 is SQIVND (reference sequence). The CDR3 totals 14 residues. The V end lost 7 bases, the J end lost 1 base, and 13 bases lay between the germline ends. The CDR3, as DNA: TGTGCCAGTACTATGCAGGGACCGAACACTGAAGCTTTCTTT. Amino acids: CASTMQGPNTEAFF.

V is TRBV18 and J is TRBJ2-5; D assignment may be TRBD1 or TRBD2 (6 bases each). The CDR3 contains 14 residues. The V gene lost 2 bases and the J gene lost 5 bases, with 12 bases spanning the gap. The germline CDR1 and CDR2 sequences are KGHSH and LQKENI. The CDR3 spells CASSPVGGDETQYF. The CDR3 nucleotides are TGTGCCAGCTCACCAGTCGGGGGCGATGAGACCCAGTACTTC.

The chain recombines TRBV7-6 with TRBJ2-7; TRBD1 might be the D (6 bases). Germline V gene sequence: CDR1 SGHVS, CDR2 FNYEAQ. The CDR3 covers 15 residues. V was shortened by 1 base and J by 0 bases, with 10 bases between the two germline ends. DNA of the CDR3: TGTGCCAGCAGCTTAGATCCAGGGGTCTCCTACGAGCAGTACTTC. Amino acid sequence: CASSLDPGVSYEQYF. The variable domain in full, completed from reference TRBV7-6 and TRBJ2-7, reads GAGVSQSPRYKVTKRGQDVALRCDPISGHVSLYWYRQALGQGPEFLTYFNYEAQQDKSGLPNDRFSAERPEGSISTLTIQRTEQRDSAMYRCASSLDPGVSYEQYFGPGTRLTVT.

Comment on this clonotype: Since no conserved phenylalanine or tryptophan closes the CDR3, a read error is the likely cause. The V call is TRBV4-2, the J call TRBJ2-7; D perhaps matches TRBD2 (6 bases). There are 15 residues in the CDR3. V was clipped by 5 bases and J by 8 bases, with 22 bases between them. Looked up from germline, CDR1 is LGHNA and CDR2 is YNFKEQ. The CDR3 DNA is TGTGCCAGCAGCGATGCCGGGACTTCCTCCACAAAGCAGTACTAC. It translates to CASSDAGTSSTKQYY.

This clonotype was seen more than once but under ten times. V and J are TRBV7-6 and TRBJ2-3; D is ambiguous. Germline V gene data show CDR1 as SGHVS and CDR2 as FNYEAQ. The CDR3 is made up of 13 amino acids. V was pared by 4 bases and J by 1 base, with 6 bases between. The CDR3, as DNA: TGTGCCAGCAGCTACGACCGCACAGATACGCAGTATTTT. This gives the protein CASSYDRTDTQYF.

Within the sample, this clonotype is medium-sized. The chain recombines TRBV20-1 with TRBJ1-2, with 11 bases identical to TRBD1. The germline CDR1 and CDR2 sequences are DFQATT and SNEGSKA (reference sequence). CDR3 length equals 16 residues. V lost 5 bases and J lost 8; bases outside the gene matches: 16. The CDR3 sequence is CSAAGQGALWVRGYTF. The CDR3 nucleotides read TGCAGTGCTGCTGGACAGGGGGCATTATGGGTTCGGGGCTACACCTTC.

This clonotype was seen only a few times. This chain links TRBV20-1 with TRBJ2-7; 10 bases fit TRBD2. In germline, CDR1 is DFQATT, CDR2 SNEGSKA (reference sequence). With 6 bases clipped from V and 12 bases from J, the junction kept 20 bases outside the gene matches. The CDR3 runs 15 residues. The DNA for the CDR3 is TGCAGTGCCCGTGGGGCTAGCGGGGGACCTCGGAGCGGGTACTTC. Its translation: CSARGASGGPRSGYF.

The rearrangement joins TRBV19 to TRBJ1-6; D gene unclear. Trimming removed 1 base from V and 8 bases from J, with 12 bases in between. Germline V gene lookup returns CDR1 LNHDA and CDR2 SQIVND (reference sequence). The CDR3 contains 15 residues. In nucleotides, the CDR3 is TGTGCCAGTAGTATAGCGGCGGGTTCGGATTCACCCCTCCACTTT. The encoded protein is CASSIAAGSDSPLHF.

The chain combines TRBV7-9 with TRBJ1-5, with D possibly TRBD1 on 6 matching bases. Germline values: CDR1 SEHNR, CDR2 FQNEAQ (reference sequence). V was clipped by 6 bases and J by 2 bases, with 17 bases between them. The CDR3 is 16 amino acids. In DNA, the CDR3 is TGTGCCAGCAGTGCTACAACAGGGAGAGGCAATCAGCCCCAGCATTTT. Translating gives CASSATTGRGNQPQHF.

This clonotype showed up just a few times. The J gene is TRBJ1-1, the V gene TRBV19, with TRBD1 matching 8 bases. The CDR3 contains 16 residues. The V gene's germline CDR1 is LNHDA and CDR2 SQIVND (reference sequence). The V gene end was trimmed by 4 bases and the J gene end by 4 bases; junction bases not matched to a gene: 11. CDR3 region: CASSTRTGTGSTEAFF. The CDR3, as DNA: TGTGCCAGTAGTACTCGGACAGGGACTGGGTCCACTGAAGCTTTCTTT. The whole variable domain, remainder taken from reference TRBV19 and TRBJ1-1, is DGGITQSPKYLFRKEGQNVTLSCEQNLNHDAMYWYRQDPGQGLRLIYYSQIVNDFQKGDIAEGYSVSREKKESFPLTVTSAQKNPTAFYLCASSTRTGTGSTEAFFGQGTRLTVV.

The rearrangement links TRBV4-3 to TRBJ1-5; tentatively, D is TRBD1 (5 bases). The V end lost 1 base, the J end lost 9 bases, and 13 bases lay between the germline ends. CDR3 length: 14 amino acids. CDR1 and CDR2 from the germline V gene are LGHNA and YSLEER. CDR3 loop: CASSQGKGQWPQHF. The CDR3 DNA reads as TGCGCCAGCAGCCAAGGGAAGGGGCAATGGCCCCAGCATTTT.

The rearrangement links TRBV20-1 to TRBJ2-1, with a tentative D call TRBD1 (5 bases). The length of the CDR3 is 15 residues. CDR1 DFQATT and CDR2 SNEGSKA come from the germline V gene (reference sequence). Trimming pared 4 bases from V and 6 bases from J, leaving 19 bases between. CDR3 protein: CSAILPGIPSNEQFF. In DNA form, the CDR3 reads TGCAGTGCTATCCTCCCAGGGATCCCCTCCAATGAGCAGTTCTTC.

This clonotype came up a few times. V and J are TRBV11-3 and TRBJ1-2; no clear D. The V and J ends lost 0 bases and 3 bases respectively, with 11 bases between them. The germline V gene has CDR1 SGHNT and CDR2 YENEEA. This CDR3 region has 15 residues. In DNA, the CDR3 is TGTGCCAGCAGCTTAGATCCTTTTAGGGACTATGGCTACACCTTC. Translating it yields CASSLDPFRDYGYTF.

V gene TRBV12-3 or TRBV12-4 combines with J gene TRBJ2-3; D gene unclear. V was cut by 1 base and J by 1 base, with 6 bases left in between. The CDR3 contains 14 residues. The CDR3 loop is CASSLGTGTDTQYF. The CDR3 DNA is TGTGCCAGCAGTTTAGGAACAGGCACAGATACGCAGTATTTT.